Each of the 17 T cell receptor beta chains below was sequenced from the same sample in a study of blood T cell repertoires in COVID-19. The repertoire was sequenced with immunoSEQ multiplex PCR; TCRdb's copy has only in-frame clones and lacks some. The sample carries about 86,000 clones, roughly 83% recorded once. The sequenced sample consisted of peripheral blood. Source of these receptors: a woman of 80 years or more with active or convalescent COVID-19.

This clone was observed once. This chain connects TRBV18 to TRBJ2-1; a weak D match, TRBD2 (7 bases). The CDR3 covers 14 residues. Between the trimmed V and J ends, which lost 2 bases and 9 bases, there was a span of 14 bases. Germline-derived CDR1 and CDR2 are KGHSH and LQKENI. CDR3: CASSPSWGGVEQFF. As DNA, the CDR3 is TGTGCCAGCTCACCAAGCTGGGGGGGCGTTGAGCAGTTCTTC.

This CDR3 is CASSDRGGSNTDTQYF. CDR3 DNA sequence: TGCGCCAGCAGCGACCGAGGCGGGAGTAACACAGATACGCAGTATTTT. This chain uses TRBV4-1 with TRBJ2-3, with 7 nucleotides matching TRBD2. The CDR3 sequence is 16 residues long. CDR1 and CDR2 (germline): MGHRA, YSYEKL. Trimming at V came to 5 bases and at J to 2 bases, leaving 10 bases not matched to a gene.

V gene TRBV19 combines with J gene TRBJ2-2; possibly TRBD1 for D (6 bases). The CDR3 length is 15 residues. Germline V gives CDR1 LNHDA, CDR2 SQIVND (reference sequence). With 7 bases removed from V and 5 bases from J, the gap between germline ends came to 17 bases. In DNA, the CDR3 is TGTGCCAGTAAAAAAGCAGGGGCAAGGACCGGGGAGCTGTTTTTT. Amino acid sequence: CASKKAGARTGELFF.

CDR3 residues: CATKQGGRGEAFF. The CDR3, as DNA: TGTGCCACAAAACAGGGTGGCCGCGGTGAAGCTTTCTTT. V and J are TRBV28 and TRBJ1-1, with a possible D match to TRBD1 (6 bases). This CDR3 has 13 amino acids. Trimming left V 10 bases short and J 7 bases short, with 19 bases between. CDR1 and CDR2 from the germline V gene are MDHEN and SYDVKM.

The chain carries TRBV30 and TRBJ2-7, with 8 bases that match TRBD1. The germline CDR1 and CDR2 sequences are GTSNPN and SVGIG (reference sequence). Germline trimming cut 5 bases from V and 3 bases from J; bases unmatched to any gene: 3. The CDR3 totals 12 residues. This CDR3 reads CAWGQGLYEQYF. Here the CDR3 DNA reads TGTGCCTGGGGACAGGGTCTCTACGAGCAGTACTTC.

This chain connects TRBV10-2 to TRBJ1-1; D is unclear. The V gene lost 2 bases and the J gene lost 1 base, with 2 bases spanning the gap. CDR1 WSHSY and CDR2 SAAADI come from the germline V gene. The CDR3 has 12 amino acids. The CDR3 loop is CASSEQNTEAFF. CDR3 nucleotides: TGCGCCAGCAGTGAGCAGAACACTGAAGCTTTCTTT.

This chain joins TRBV18 and TRBJ2-3; D is undetermined. V lost 5 bases to trimming and J lost 2 bases, with 17 bases between them. CDR3 length: 16 amino acids. CDR1 is KGHSH, CDR2 LQKENI, per germline. CDR3 region: CASSSVRTTFTDTQYF. CDR3 nucleotides: TGTGCCAGCTCATCGGTACGCACTACATTCACAGATACGCAGTATTTT.

The chain joins TRBV5-1 to TRBJ2-2, with 8 positions matching TRBD2. With 4 bases clipped from V and 5 bases from J, the junction kept 10 bases outside the gene matches. CDR3 length: 16 residues. CDR1 is SGHRS, CDR2 YFSETQ, per germline. The CDR3 sequence: CASSPRTGGYTGELFF. For the CDR3, the DNA is TGCGCCAGCAGCCCCCGGACGGGGGGGTATACCGGGGAGCTGTTTTTT.

V is TRBV6-2 or TRBV6-3 and J is TRBJ1-5; 10 bases line up with TRBD1. This CDR3 spans 15 amino acids. CDR1 and CDR2 (germline): MNHEY, SVGEGT. With V trimmed by 4 bases and J by 7 bases, 7 bases remained unmatched. The CDR3: CASSFPGTGEQPQHF. The CDR3 nucleotides are TGTGCCAGCAGTTTCCCCGGGACAGGGGAGCAGCCCCAGCATTTT.

This sequence joins TRBV6-1 and TRBJ2-3; 9 nucleotides line up with TRBD2. Germline lookup yields CDR1 MNHNS and CDR2 SASEGT. J was trimmed by 2 bases and V by 4 bases; bases with no gene match: 10. The CDR3 covers 17 residues. The CDR3 nucleotides are TGTGCCAGCAGTGCCTTTATTGTAGCGGGGGCCACAGATACGCAGTATTTT. Protein: CASSAFIVAGATDTQYF.

V is TRBV5-1 and J is TRBJ2-3; a weak D match, TRBD2 (5 bases). CDR1 is SGHRS, CDR2 YFSETQ, per germline. Trimming stripped 0 bases from V and 3 bases from J, with 8 bases between. The CDR3 has 14 residues. The CDR3 coding sequence is TGCGCCAGCAGCTTGGGCGAGCGGACAGATACGCAGTATTTT. This sequence encodes CASSLGERTDTQYF.

CDR3 amino acids: CASSLDFLYNEQFF. CDR3 coding DNA: TGCGCCAGCAGCCTGGACTTTCTCTACAATGAGCAGTTCTTC. The chain joins TRBV5-1 to TRBJ2-1; tentative D call: TRBD2 (5 bases). Germline CDR1 and CDR2: SGHRS and YFSETQ. V dropped 4 bases and J dropped 3 bases, with 11 bases sitting between them. The CDR3 runs to 14 residues.

A single count supports this clone. J is TRBJ1-5 and V is TRBV15; tentative D call: TRBD1 (5 bases). This CDR3 spans 17 amino acids. Germline lookup yields CDR1 LNHNV and CDR2 YYDKDF (reference sequence). Trimming left V 5 bases short and J 0 bases short, with 17 bases between. In DNA, the CDR3 is TGTGCCACCAGCGGGTCTACAGGCGATCCTAGCAATCAGCCCCAGCATTTT. Its translation: CATSGSTGDPSNQPQHF.

Concerning this clone: The junction departs from germline at one end; a sequencing error may be responsible. This chain uses TRBV6-2 or TRBV6-3 with TRBJ2-1; 8 bases are shared with TRBD2. Germline V gene sequence: CDR1 MNHEY, CDR2 SVGEGT. The CDR3 has 19 residues. The CDR3: CASSYSRGGGTFSSNEQFF. Written as DNA, the CDR3 is TGTGCCAGCAGTTACTCGAGGGGCGGGGGGACATTCTCCTCCAATGAGCAGTTCTTC.

The chain links TRBV6-6 to TRBJ1-2; D unresolved. Germline V gene sequence: CDR1 MNHNY, CDR2 SVGAGI (reference sequence). The CDR3 extends over 12 amino acids. Trimming took 5 bases from V and 5 from J, leaving 9 bases between them. The CDR3 DNA reads TGTGCCAGCAGTCAGCCCGGTTATGGCTACACCTTC. Residues: CASSQPGYGYTF.

The rearrangement uses TRBV27 and TRBJ2-1; TRBD1 is a possible D gene (5 bases). The germline V gene has CDR1 MNHEY and CDR2 SMNVEV (reference sequence). V lost 4 bases to trimming and J lost 9 bases, with 19 bases between them. The CDR3 is 15 amino acids. As DNA, the CDR3 is TGTGCCAGCAGTTACACAGGTTCCCCTCCGGGTGAGCAGTTCTTC. It encodes CASSYTGSPPGEQFF.

This clone was found a few times. The chain recombines TRBV11-2 with TRBJ1-1, with D unresolved. V lost 2 bases and J lost 0, with 16 bases in between. CDR3 size: 17 residues. Germline CDR1 SGHAT, CDR2 FQNNGV. CDR3 in amino acids: CASSLTTPGVVNTEAFF. DNA for the CDR3: TGTGCCAGCAGCTTAACAACCCCCGGGGTAGTGAACACTGAAGCTTTCTTT.